This T cell receptor beta chain was sequenced in a study of blood T cell repertoires in COVID-19. Sequencing used immunoSEQ multiplex PCR; TCRdb keeps in-frame clones, though not all of them. Of about 69,000 clones listed, 79% are singletons. The CDR3 loop spans 15 amino acids. Per germline, CDR1 SGHTA and CDR2 FQGNSA. J gave up 6 bases and V 6 bases, and 10 bases lay outside the gene matches. The TCR sequence derives from a man in his 60s with acute or convalescent COVID-19. This rearrangement joins TRBV7-2 to TRBJ2-1; 8 bases match TRBD2. The specimen was peripheral blood. The DNA for the CDR3 is TGTGCCAGCAGACTCGGGGTAGCGGGGATCAATGAGCAGTTCTTC. As protein: CASRLGVAGINEQFF.